This T cell receptor (beta chain) was recovered during a study of blood T cell repertoires in COVID-19. Study context: Collection of acute and convalescent COVID-19 samples took place in the United States, Italy and Spain. Sample material is recorded as cDNA or gDNA derived from T cells, B-cell-depleted T cells, or PBMCs.

V gave up 0 bases and J gave up 4 bases, with 10 bases separating them. Per germline, CDR1 SGDLS and CDR2 YYNGEE. The CDR3 is 14 residues long. The authors' processing: Scientists estimated how many nucleated cells there were by amplifying reference gene primers. Libraries were prepared by immunoSEQ multiplex PCR; TCRdb keeps only in-frame clonotypes and omits some of them. V and J calls and clone size follow that table, whereas D and trimming were derived from the DNA. This table has 70,000 or so clones, around 87% appearing once. The clonotype was recovered from a man aged 50 to 59 with active COVID-19. This chain connects TRBV9 to TRBJ1-1, with D tentatively TRBD1 (5 bases). The specimen sequenced was peripheral blood. CDR3: CASSVDRSGTEAFF. The CDR3 coding sequence is TGTGCCAGCAGCGTAGACAGGTCGGGCACTGAAGCTTTCTTT.